The 25 T cell receptor beta chains below were found in one sample sequenced in a study of T-cell memory formation after mild COVID-19. TCRdb processed the 5' RACE reads anew with MiXCR; each CDR3 protein has one entry. The repertoire holds some 120,000 distinct CDR3 sequences, with approximately 15% as singletons. The sample consisted of PBMCs or a T cell subset sorted from them (not recorded which). The receptors stem from an adult woman who had mild COVID-19 (a few samples of this study predate the infection). Cell type and time point are not known.

This chain links TRBV15 with TRBJ2-3; TRBD1 might be the D (7 bases). V was cut by 5 bases and J by 4 bases, with 16 bases left in between. CDR1 is LNHNV, CDR2 YYDKDF, per germline (reference sequence). The CDR3 spans 15 residues. Written as DNA, the CDR3 is TGTGCCACCAGCGGAAGACAGGGACTCGCAGATACGCAGTATTTT. Translated, it gives CATSGRQGLADTQYF.

The CDR3 DNA reads TGTGCCAGCGGGTCGGGGGGGGACCCGTTTTTT. Amino acids: CASGSGGDPFF. The chain recombines TRBV12-3 or TRBV12-4 with TRBJ2-2; 8 nucleotides match TRBD2. This CDR3 spans 11 amino acids. V was clipped by 8 bases and J by 16 bases; unmatched bases: 9.

This clonotype was found a few times. V and J are TRBV29-1 and TRBJ1-3; 8 bases fit TRBD1. Per germline, CDR1 SQVTM and CDR2 ANQGSEA. The CDR3 contains 14 residues. The J segment lost 0 bases and the V segment lost 7 bases, leaving 5 bases of the junction unmatched. CDR3 residues: CSGGGTGSGNTIYF. CDR3 bases: TGCAGCGGCGGAGGGACAGGCTCTGGAAACACCATATATTTT.

This clonotype occurred once. This CDR3 reads CASSHGQGARLIQPQHF. CDR3 DNA: TGTGCCAGCAGCCATGGACAGGGGGCGCGGTTGATTCAGCCCCAGCATTTT. This rearrangement joins TRBV3-1 to TRBJ1-5, with 11 bases aligning to TRBD1. The V segment lost 3 bases and the J segment 6 bases; nucleotides outside the gene matches: 10. Germline lookup yields CDR1 LGHDT and CDR2 YNNKEL (reference sequence). This CDR3 contains 17 residues.

V is TRBV15 and J is TRBJ2-5; possibly TRBD1 for D (5 bases). The CDR3 covers 16 residues. Germline CDR1 and CDR2: LNHNV and YYDKDF (reference sequence). V was pared by 1 base and J by 1 base, with 13 bases between. Written as DNA, the CDR3 is TGTGCCACCAGCAGAGGAACAGGTGTCTCCCAAGAGACCCAGTACTTC. Its protein product is CATSRGTGVSQETQYF.

This chain joins TRBV7-9 and TRBJ2-7, with D perhaps assigned TRBD1 or TRBD2 (5 bases each). Germline V gene data show CDR1 as SEHNR and CDR2 as FQNEAQ (reference sequence). This CDR3 contains 14 residues. Trimming took 3 bases from V and 7 from J, leaving 16 bases between them. DNA for the CDR3: TGTGCCAGCAGCTTGGCAGGGCGGGTTGGAGAGCAGTACTTC. Residues: CASSLAGRVGEQYF.

The rearrangement links TRBV5-1 to TRBJ1-1; D not certain. V was trimmed by 0 bases and J by 1 base, leaving 7 bases between them. This CDR3 spans 14 amino acids. Germline V CDR1 and CDR2: SGHRS, YFSETQ. CDR3 coding DNA: TGCGCCAGCAGCTTGGGGAAATCGAACACTGAAGCTTTCTTT. Residues: CASSLGKSNTEAFF.

This clonotype was counted ten times or more. This rearrangement joins TRBV5-1 to TRBJ2-7; 7 positions agree with TRBD2. J gave up 3 bases and V 4 bases, and 16 bases lay outside the gene matches. There are 17 residues in the CDR3. Germline CDR1 is SGHRS and CDR2 is YFSETQ. This CDR3 reads CASSVPRDSGFFYEQYF. CDR3 coding DNA: TGCGCCAGCAGCGTCCCCAGGGATAGCGGGTTTTTCTACGAGCAGTACTTC.

This clonotype was counted a few times. This sequence joins TRBV20-1 and TRBJ2-7, with D unclear. The CDR3 sequence is 15 residues long. CDR1 DFQATT and CDR2 SNEGSKA come from the germline V gene (reference sequence). V was clipped by 0 bases and J by 0 bases, with 12 bases between them. CDR3 nucleotides: TGCAGTGCTAGAGAGTGGGGTCTGCCCTCCTACGAGCAGTACTTC. It is translated as CSAREWGLPSYEQYF.

The chain joins TRBV20-1 to TRBJ2-7; 7 bases line up with TRBD2. CDR1 and CDR2 from the germline V gene are DFQATT and SNEGSKA (reference sequence). V dropped 5 bases and J dropped 6; count of bases not matched to a gene: 4. This CDR3 spans 11 amino acids. CDR3 nucleotides: TGCAGTGCTGCCGCTAGCGGCGAGCAGTACTTC. Amino acid sequence: CSAAASGEQYF.

V is TRBV7-9 and J is TRBJ1-1; D gene uncertain. Germline assignment: CDR1 SEHNR and CDR2 FQNEAQ (reference sequence). Between the trimmed V and J ends, which lost 0 bases and 0 bases, there was a span of 5 bases. The CDR3 is 14 amino acids. CDR3 in DNA: TGTGCCAGCAGCTTAGCGGCCTTGAACACTGAAGCTTTCTTT. Translation: CASSLAALNTEAFF.

The chain employs TRBV7-9 and TRBJ2-3; weak D call: TRBD1 (6 bases). The CDR3 is 15 amino acids. V lost 5 bases and J lost 2, with 14 bases in between. Germline V gives CDR1 SEHNR, CDR2 FQNEAQ (reference sequence). CDR3 in DNA: TGTGCCAGCAGCCGGTGGACAGCGAACACAGATACGCAGTATTTT. Translating gives CASSRWTANTDTQYF.

The table lists this clonotype with a few counts. This chain's CDR3 is CAWSVGSSNQPQHF. The CDR3 bases are TGTGCCTGGAGTGTAGGCAGTAGCAATCAGCCCCAGCATTTT. The chain links TRBV30 to TRBJ1-5; D call uncertain. CDR1 is GTSNPN, CDR2 SVGIG, per germline (reference sequence). V lost 0 bases to trimming and J lost 0 bases, with 6 bases between them. This CDR3 region has 14 residues.

This clonotype occurred a few times. V usage is TRBV7-6 and J usage is TRBJ1-1, with D possibly TRBD1 on 6 matching bases. The germline gives CDR1 SGHVS, CDR2 FNYEAQ. The CDR3 runs 16 residues. V lost 5 bases and J 2 bases, leaving 18 bases between the germline ends. CDR3 amino acids: CASSPRGGGTNTEAFF. The CDR3 DNA reads as TGTGCCAGCAGCCCCCGCGGAGGGGGGACAAACACTGAAGCTTTCTTT.

The chain employs TRBV2 and TRBJ1-1; 10 bases line up with TRBD1. The germline CDR1 and CDR2 sequences are SNHLY and FYNNEI. Unmatched junction bases numbered 10, after V lost 8 bases and J lost 7 bases. This CDR3 has 14 amino acids. The CDR3 bases are TGTGCCAGCGATCGGGGGACAGGGGATGGTGAAGCTTTCTTT. Translated: CASDRGTGDGEAFF.

This clonotype has only a few counts. The chain carries TRBV12-3 or TRBV12-4 and TRBJ2-7; D unresolved. The CDR3 is made up of 12 amino acids. The V and J ends lost 3 bases and 6 bases respectively, with 9 bases between them. CDR3 loop: CASSFAWPEQYF. DNA for the CDR3: TGTGCCAGCAGTTTTGCGTGGCCCGAGCAGTACTTC.

In this sample, this clonotype turned up a few times. The rearrangement links TRBV18 to TRBJ1-2, with D maybe TRBD1 (5 bases). Germline V lookup: CDR1 KGHSH, CDR2 LQKENI. The CDR3 loop spans 14 amino acids. V was cut by 3 bases and J by 0 bases, with 8 bases left in between. The CDR3 sequence: CASSPRTPNYGYTF. The CDR3 DNA sequence: TGTGCCAGCTCACCGAGGACACCTAACTATGGCTACACCTTC.

The rearrangement joins TRBV29-1 to TRBJ2-1; 13 bases line up with TRBD2. The CDR3 is made up of 14 amino acids. The V segment lost 5 bases and the J segment 6 bases; nucleotides outside the gene matches: 4. CDR1 is SQVTM and CDR2 is ANQGSEA in the germline V gene. CDR3 nucleotides: TGCAGCGTTAGAACTAGCGGGAGGGGCAATGAGCAGTTCTTC. Its protein is CSVRTSGRGNEQFF.

This clonotype appeared a few times. The chain uses TRBV27 and TRBJ1-2, with D perhaps TRBD1 (5 bases). The CDR3 is 15 amino acids. Per the germline V gene, CDR1 is MNHEY and CDR2 is SMNVEV (reference sequence). Trimming took 4 bases from V and 8 from J, leaving 20 bases between them. The CDR3 coding sequence is TGTGCCAGCAGTTCCCGGTTGGGGGGGAGTGACGGCTACACCTTC. Translating it yields CASSSRLGGSDGYTF.

The gene calls are TRBV20-1 and TRBJ2-7; D possibly corresponds to TRBD1 (5 bases). With 3 bases removed from V and 1 base from J, the gap between germline ends came to 10 bases. CDR1 and CDR2 (germline): DFQATT, SNEGSKA (reference sequence). This CDR3 spans 13 amino acids. The DNA for the CDR3 is TGCAGTGCTAGTTGGGCAGGGTCCTACGAGCAGTACTTC. It yields the protein CSASWAGSYEQYF.

The rearrangement uses TRBV20-1 and TRBJ2-7; tentative D call: TRBD1 (6 bases). This CDR3 is built from 15 residues. V was shortened by 3 bases and J by 1 base, with 16 bases between the two germline ends. CDR1 and CDR2 (germline): DFQATT, SNEGSKA (reference sequence). The CDR3 bases are TGCAGTGCTAGGTCAGGGGCGGTCGATTCCTACGAGCAGTACTTC. Its translation is CSARSGAVDSYEQYF.

This chain uses TRBV6-2 or TRBV6-3 with TRBJ2-5; D tentatively reads TRBD1 or TRBD2 (5 bases each). This CDR3 has 16 residues. V lost 7 bases to trimming and J lost 4 bases, with 22 bases between them. Germline CDR1 MNHEY, CDR2 SVGEGT. The CDR3 region is CASTLVRGTLAETQYF. CDR3 in DNA: TGTGCCAGCACTCTAGTCCGAGGGACCTTGGCAGAGACCCAGTACTTC.

The V and J genes are TRBV5-1 and TRBJ2-1, with D possibly TRBD1 on 6 matching bases. The germline gives CDR1 SGHRS, CDR2 YFSETQ. The CDR3 spans 13 residues. V lost 0 bases to trimming and J lost 8 bases, with 9 bases between them. CDR3 in amino acids: CASSLGGHDEQFF. DNA of the CDR3: TGCGCCAGCAGCTTGGGGGGGCACGATGAGCAGTTCTTC.

This clonotype has just a few counts. The chain uses TRBV27 and TRBJ2-5; 9 bases are shared with TRBD1. V lost 5 bases, J lost 4 bases, and 5 bases stayed unmatched. CDR3 length: 14 residues. Germline V CDR1 and CDR2: MNHEY, SMNVEV (reference sequence). The CDR3 reads CASSDLGQGETQYF. The CDR3 nucleotides are TGTGCCAGCAGTGATTTGGGACAGGGAGAGACCCAGTACTTC.

The chain is built from TRBV12-5 and TRBJ2-5; the D gene could be TRBD1 or TRBD2 (5 bases each). Germline assignment: CDR1 LGHNT and CDR2 FRNRAP. V was shortened by 5 bases and J by 3 bases, with 16 bases between the two germline ends. This CDR3 is built from 15 residues. CDR3 nucleotide sequence: TGTGCTAGTGGTGATCCCGGGACGGCCAAAGAGACCCAGTACTTC. It encodes CASGDPGTAKETQYF.